This is a list of T cell receptor beta chains from one sample in a study of shared clonotypes between healthy human individuals. Profiled with immunoSEQ multiplex PCR; TCRdb holds only in-frame clones, not every one. The table lists millions of clones, more than 80% of them singletons, with over 0.12% in the top ten. The sample taken for sequencing was naive CD4+ T cells sorted from blood. Receptors were obtained from a man between 18 and 29 years old in good health. Each CDR3 is given with its conserved first and last residue. The D gene is left open where the match is weak. The size of a clone is reported for some rows only, either as once, few or many, or as a class for expanded clones.

size	V	D	J	length	DNA	CDR3
.	TRBV6-6	.	TRBJ2-3	13	TGTGCCAGCAGTTACGGGGGCACAGATACGCAGTATTTT	CASSYGGTDTQYF
.	TRBV11-2	TRBD2	TRBJ2-1	17	TGTGCCAGCAGCCCTAAAGTCGGGACTAGCGGTTACAATGAGCAGTTCTTC	CASSPKVGTSGYNEQFF
.	TRBV30	.	TRBJ1-2	13	TGTGCCTGGAGGGGGCCGGGGGTGTATGGCTACACCTTC	CAWRGPGVYGYTF
.	TRBV19	.	TRBJ1-5	15	TGTGCCAGTAGTACAGGACGGTATAGCAATCAGCCCCAGCATTTT	CASSTGRYSNQPQHF
.	TRBV28	.	TRBJ2-1	18	TGTGCCAGCAGTCCGTCGTGGGGTACTAGAAGAGAATCCAATGAGCAGTTCTTC	CASSPSWGTRRESNEQFF
.	TRBV6-1	.	TRBJ2-7	13	TGTGCCAGCGTGGACTGGGACTCCTACGAGCAGTACTTC	CASVDWDSYEQYF
few	TRBV19	.	TRBJ1-1	14	TGTGCCAGTAGCCGCCCGGACAGGAACACTGAAGCTTTCTTT	CASSRPDRNTEAFF
once	TRBV28	.	TRBJ1-2	15	TGTGCCAGCAGTTTATCTCCAGGAGGGATATATGGCTACACCTTC	CASSLSPGGIYGYTF
.	TRBV30	.	TRBJ1-5	15	TGTGCCTGGAGTGTAGGCCAGGGCCGCAATCAGCCCCAGCATTTT	CAWSVGQGRNQPQHF
few	TRBV10-1	.	TRBJ1-2	13	TGCGCCAGCAGCGTCGATCGCGACTATGGCTACACCTTC	CASSVDRDYGYTF
.	TRBV5-1	.	TRBJ2-5	14	TGCGCCAGCAGCTTAGGTGCCACCCAAGAGACCCAGTACTTC	CASSLGATQETQYF
.	TRBV7-2	TRBD2	TRBJ2-7	16	TGTGCCAGCAGCCTCGGAGCGGGGAAAGTGACCTACGAGCAGTACTTC	CASSLGAGKVTYEQYF
once	TRBV4-3	.	TRBJ1-5	14	TGCGCCAGCAGCCAAGATCTGGGGACCCAGCCCCAGCATTTT	CASSQDLGTQPQHF
.	TRBV6-1	.	TRBJ2-7	13	TGTGCCAGCACCCCTGATCTTACCTACGAGCAGTACTTC	CASTPDLTYEQYF
.	TRBV5-1	.	TRBJ2-7	14	TGCGCCAGCAGCTTACCAGGGAGCTCCTACGAGCAGTACTTC	CASSLPGSSYEQYF
once	TRBV7-9	TRBD2	TRBJ2-7	14	TGTGCCAGCCGTAAAAGCGGGGGTGGCGACGAGCAGTACTTC	CASRKSGGGDEQYF
.	TRBV11-1	TRBD2	TRBJ2-2	13	TGTGCCAGCAGCGCAACGGGGGGCGGGGAGCTGTTTTTT	CASSATGGGELFF
.	TRBV5-5	.	TRBJ1-2	14	TGTGCCAGCAGCTTGGACGGCTTATACTATGGCTACACCTTC	CASSLDGLYYGYTF
.	TRBV6-1	TRBD1	TRBJ1-3	15	TGTGCCAGCAATACGGGGACAGGGGCTGGAAACACCATATATTTT	CASNTGTGAGNTIYF
.	TRBV10-3	.	TRBJ2-7	12	TGTGCCATCAGTGACTTCATCTACGAGCAGTACTTC	CAISDFIYEQYF
.	TRBV6-5	.	TRBJ1-5	14	TGTGCCAGCAGTTACAGGCATGGCAATCAGCCCCAGCATTTT	CASSYRHGNQPQHF
.	TRBV28	.	TRBJ1-3	15	TGTGCCAGCAGTTTATTACAGTTCTCTGGAAACACCATATATTTT	CASSLLQFSGNTIYF
once	TRBV2	TRBD2	TRBJ2-3	17	TGTGCCAGCAGCGGAACCGGGACTAGCGGGGGAGGAGATACGCAGTATTTT	CASSGTGTSGGGDTQYF
once	TRBV27	TRBD1	TRBJ1-4	13	TGTGCCAGCGGGTACAGGGGAGATGAAAAACTGTTTTTT	CASGYRGDEKLFF
.	TRBV9	TRBD2	TRBJ2-1	15	TGTGCCAGCAGCGCCTCTAGCGGGCCCTACAATGAGCAGTTCTTC	CASSASSGPYNEQFF
.	TRBV6-1	.	TRBJ2-7	15	TGTGCCAGCAGTGAATGGGGTAGCGAGAACTACGAGCAGTACTTC	CASSEWGSENYEQYF
once	TRBV19	TRBD1	TRBJ1-1	16	TGTGCCAGTAGCACAGGGGGCCACCTTTTGAACACTGAAGCTTTCTTT	CASSTGGHLLNTEAFF
.	TRBV6-5	.	TRBJ2-7	11	TGTGCCAGCAGTTCCCCCTACGAGCAGTACTTC	CASSSPYEQYF
.	TRBV7-8	TRBD2	TRBJ2-7	18	TGTGCCAGCAGCTTATCCCGGCCCCCTTTTACTAGCGACTACGAGCAGTACTTC	CASSLSRPPFTSDYEQYF
.	TRBV30	TRBD1	TRBJ2-7	15	TGTGCCTGGAGTGTATCTGGACAGGGGAGCAACGAGCAGTACTTC	CAWSVSGQGSNEQYF
.	TRBV14	TRBD2	TRBJ2-7	16	TGTGCCAGCAGCCCGACTGGGGCGGGGGAACGCTACGAGCAGTACTTC	CASSPTGAGERYEQYF
.	TRBV2	.	TRBJ2-5	12	TGTGCCAGCAGCGAGGGTGGGGAGACCCAGTACTTC	CASSEGGETQYF
.	TRBV6-5	TRBD1	TRBJ1-3	14	TGTGCCAGCAGGTCAGGGGGCTCTGGAAACACCATATATTTT	CASRSGGSGNTIYF
.	TRBV21-1	.	TRBJ2-1	17	TGTGCCAGCAGCAAAGGGACTAGCGGGACCCTATACAATGAGCAGTTCTTC	CASSKGTSGTLYNEQFF
.	TRBV11-2	TRBD1	TRBJ1-4	16	TGTGCCAGCAGCTTAGTGGGGACAGGGGCTAATGAAAAACTGTTTTTT	CASSLVGTGANEKLFF
.	TRBV28	TRBD1	TRBJ1-5	17	TGTGCCAGCAGTCCATTCCTTGGACAGGGGCGCTATCAGCCCCAGCATTTT	CASSPFLGQGRYQPQHF
.	TRBV7-9	.	TRBJ2-4	15	TGTGCCAGCAGCTTTGCACAGGGAACCAAAAACATTCAGTACTTC	CASSFAQGTKNIQYF
.	TRBV29-1	TRBD1	TRBJ1-3	15	TGCAGCGTTGCCGGGACAGGGAGCTCTGGAAACACCATATATTTT	CSVAGTGSSGNTIYF
.	TRBV5-1	.	TRBJ2-2	11	TGCGCCAGCAGCAGATCCGGGGAGCTGTTTTTT	CASSRSGELFF
.	TRBV25-1	.	TRBJ2-2	16	TGTGCCAGCAGTGAATCCAGGGTTGGGAACACCGGGGAGCTGTTTTTT	CASSESRVGNTGELFF
.	TRBV19	.	TRBJ1-5	16	TGTGCCAGTAGGACAACAGGGCTCAATAGCAATCAGCCCCAGCATTTT	CASRTTGLNSNQPQHF
.	TRBV5-4	TRBD2	TRBJ2-7	15	TGTGCCAGCAGACTAGAGACTAGCGGGAGCTACGAGCAGTACTTC	CASRLETSGSYEQYF
.	TRBV29-1	.	TRBJ2-3	13	TGCAGCGTTTCCATATTTAGCACAGATACGCAGTATTTT	CSVSIFSTDTQYF
.	TRBV7-2	TRBD2	TRBJ2-3	15	TGTGCCAGCAGCTTAGTAGCGGGGGGCACAGATACGCAGTATTTT	CASSLVAGGTDTQYF
.	TRBV10-2	.	TRBJ1-3	13	TGCGCCAGCAGTGAGTCTGTAGGGGCCACCATATATTTT	CASSESVGATIYF
few	TRBV5-1	TRBD1	TRBJ1-3	15	TGCGCCAGCAGCTTGGAGGGGGCCTCTGGAAACACCATATATTTT	CASSLEGASGNTIYF
.	TRBV5-4	.	TRBJ2-7	12	TGTGCCAGCAGCTGGGGGCCTTACGAGCAGTACTTC	CASSWGPYEQYF
.	TRBV30	.	TRBJ1-1	13	TGTGCCTGGAGTAGCCCGGTGAACACTGAAGCTTTCTTT	CAWSSPVNTEAFF
.	TRBV5-4	.	TRBJ1-1	12	TGTGCCAGCAGCTTGGATCGGTTTGAAGCTTTCTTT	CASSLDRFEAFF
.	TRBV6-5	.	TRBJ2-7	12	TGTGCCAGCAGGCAGGTTTTGTACGAGCAGTACTTC	CASRQVLYEQYF
.	TRBV6-4	.	TRBJ1-5	16	TGTGCCAGCTCCGTCGGGGGCTCCTTTAGAAATCAGCCCCAGCATTTT	CASSVGGSFRNQPQHF
.	TRBV5-1	.	TRBJ1-2	15	TGCGCCAGCAGCCGTGCGGGAGACACGGACTATGGCTACACCTTC	CASSRAGDTDYGYTF
.	TRBV5-4	.	TRBJ2-3	14	TGTGCCAGTAGGGCGGGGACTAGCACAGATACGCAGTATTTT	CASRAGTSTDTQYF